The text below deals with one TCR beta chain. The sample comes from a study of blood T cell repertoires in COVID-19. As for the study in general: Material from acute and convalescent COVID-19 was sourced from the United States, Italy and Spain. PBMCs, B-cell-depleted T cells, or T cells provided the cDNA or gDNA that made up the material.

Per the original data handling: The authors estimated nucleated cell counts from reference gene primer amplification. Generated by immunoSEQ multiplex PCR, the TCRdb table keeps only in-frame clones and is missing some. D and trimming were read from the DNA, whereas the V and J calls and clone size are those reported in that table. Here the sample spans 98,000 or so clones, roughly 90% being singletons. Material for sequencing was peripheral blood. This sequence was found in a human donor in a cohort sampled during active COVID-19.

CDR3 in amino acids: CASRDPGSNQPQHF. The CDR3 DNA sequence: TGTGCCAGCAGGGATCCAGGTAGCAATCAGCCCCAGCATTTT. The chain links TRBV6-5 to TRBJ1-5; unclear D gene. Germline CDR1 reads MNHEY; CDR2 reads SVGAGI. The CDR3 contains 14 residues. Deletions cut 6 bases from V and 0 bases from J, with 9 bases between.